The rows below give T cell receptor beta chains drawn from one sample of a study of cytomegalovirus exposure and HLA in healthy donors. Clones were sequenced by immunoSEQ multiplex PCR, and TCRdb holds only the in-frame ones, with some missing. The table shows roughly 130,000 clones, with 80% occurring only once. What was sequenced was PBMCs. The receptors stem from a man in his thirties or forties in good health and CMV-seronegative. Each CDR3 is given with its conserved first and last residue.

V,CDR3
TRBV19,CASSIKSGRGYEQYF
TRBV28,CASSLGRVLYF
TRBV28,CASSLPAYEQYF
TRBV7-9,CASSLILVAEAFF
TRBV7-9,CASSPVNIQYF
TRBV5-6,CASSFFPRGEFNYGYTF
TRBV5-6,CASSPGTGEDYGYPF
TRBV5-1,CASSQDRKNNYGYTF
TRBV19,CASSIDRTETYEQYF
TRBV11-2,CASTQSGPIGELFF
TRBV9,CASSVGAGANVLTF
TRBV11-2,CASSHLDSTQYF
TRBV30,CAWSVPVRLTGELFF
TRBV7-2,CASSLAGGRDTQYF
TRBV28,CASSRDSAYEQYF
TRBV4-1,CASSQGTGGSNQPQNF
TRBV5-6,CASSSGPGRTEAFF
TRBV15,CATSRDRRTEAFF
TRBV7-9,CASSSHGRETYEQYF
TRBV4-1,CASSRREDYEQYF
TRBV27,CASSLEVGAAYEQYF
TRBV5-4,CASSDPTSGIDTQYF
TRBV6-5,CASRTPLYGYTF